Below, 13 T cell receptor beta chains from the same sample are listed, as sequenced in a study of a mutant IDH1 vaccine in newly diagnosed glioma. As to time point: week 35, safety follow-up. A single vaccine dose contained 300 ug of mutant IDH1 20-mer peptide, and topical imiquimod was used with it. The antigens of these receptors remain unknown. Here immunoSEQ multiplex PCR was the method, and the copy in TCRdb shows in-frame clones only, minus some. The table has 40,000 to 45,000 clones, 65% to 90% seen once. The sequences come from PBMCs, collected from a glioma patient whose treatment included an IDH1 peptide vaccine. The origin of the receptors is a woman between 40 and 50 years old with glioma. Some clones in this sample may be carry-over from other donors' samples.

The chain uses TRBV15 and TRBJ2-7; 8 bases map to TRBD2. Germline V gene sequence: CDR1 LNHNV, CDR2 YYDKDF (reference sequence). V shed 0 bases, J shed 5 bases, and the junction held 6 bases outside the gene matches. This CDR3 has 15 amino acids. The CDR3 sequence: CATSRDRGGRHEQYF. The CDR3, as DNA: TGTGCCACCAGCAGAGATCGGGGGGGTAGGCACGAGCAGTACTTC.

This chain links TRBV7-2 with TRBJ1-5; D might be TRBD1 (5 bases). The CDR3 runs 14 residues. V lost 2 bases and J lost 5, with 10 bases in between. Germline loops: CDR1 SGHTA, CDR2 FQGNSA. CDR3 sequence (DNA): TGTGCCAGCAGCTTACAGGGAGTGGATCAGCCCCAGCATTTT. This encodes CASSLQGVDQPQHF. Based on the CDR3 plus reference TRBV7-2 and TRBJ1-5, the full variable domain is GAGVSQSPSNKVTEKGKDVELRCDPISGHTALYWYRQSLGQGLEFLIYFQGNSAPDKSGLPSDRFSAERTGGSVSTLTIQRTQQEDSAVYLCASSLQGVDQPQHFGDGTRLSIL.

V usage is TRBV10-1 and J usage is TRBJ2-1; perhaps TRBD2 as D (6 bases). The germline V gene has CDR1 WNHNN and CDR2 SYGVQD (reference sequence). V lost 2 bases, J lost 2 bases, and 19 bases lay in between. The CDR3 sequence is 18 residues long. The CDR3 loop is CASSERVSGEITYNEQFF. CDR3 DNA: TGCGCCAGCAGTGAGCGGGTATCGGGGGAAATAACCTACAATGAGCAGTTCTTC.

The J gene is TRBJ1-5, the V gene TRBV2; 7 positions match TRBD1. CDR1 SNHLY and CDR2 FYNNEI come from the germline V gene. V was pared by 4 bases and J by 3 bases, with 6 bases of the junction left unmatched. The CDR3 runs to 15 residues. The CDR3 coding sequence is TGTGCCAGCAGTGGACAGGGAGTGAACAATCAGCCCCAGCATTTT. It codes for CASSGQGVNNQPQHF.

The V gene is TRBV7-9, the J gene TRBJ2-3, with 8 bases that match TRBD1. Unmatched junction bases numbered 3, after V lost 4 bases and J lost 0 bases. Germline lookup yields CDR1 SEHNR and CDR2 FQNEAQ (reference sequence). The CDR3 is made up of 15 amino acids. The CDR3 spells CASSWTGLSTDTQYF. For the CDR3, the DNA is TGTGCCAGCAGCTGGACAGGGTTGAGCACAGATACGCAGTATTTT.

The rearrangement uses TRBV4-2 and TRBJ2-7; possibly TRBD1 for D (6 bases). V lost 0 bases and J lost 4, with 16 bases in between. Germline V CDR1 and CDR2: LGHNA, YNFKEQ. The CDR3 totals 16 residues. The CDR3 DNA follows: TGTGCCAGCAGCCAAGAACGGACCTTAGGGGGTTACGAGCAGTACTTC. It specifies CASSQERTLGGYEQYF.

This chain uses TRBV2 with TRBJ1-5; D unclear. Germline V gene sequence: CDR1 SNHLY, CDR2 FYNNEI. Deletions cut 4 bases from V and 2 bases from J, with 9 bases between. This CDR3 has 14 residues. CDR3 protein: CASSVIGGNQPQHF. CDR3 sequence (DNA): TGTGCCAGCAGTGTCATCGGAGGCAATCAGCCCCAGCATTTT.

DNA for the CDR3: TGTGCCAGCAGTCTCAGGGGCCGCCAGCCCCAGCATTTT. Its translation is CASSLRGRQPQHF. The chain has TRBV6-5 and TRBJ1-5, with TRBD1 as a possible D gene (6 bases). The germline gives CDR1 MNHEY, CDR2 SVGAGI. V lost 5 bases and J lost 7, with 12 bases in between. This CDR3 is built from 13 residues.

The chain couples TRBV5-6 to TRBJ1-1; 7 nucleotides line up with TRBD1. Trimming cost V 5 bases and J 7 bases; bases outside gene matches: 8. CDR1 SGHDT and CDR2 YYEEEE come from the germline V gene. The CDR3 has 13 amino acids. The CDR3, as DNA: TGTGCCAGCAGGGATATACAGGGGCGTGAAGCTTTCTTT. Residues: CASRDIQGREAFF.

This chain uses TRBV11-2 with TRBJ1-1; 7 bases align to TRBD1. CDR3 size: 13 residues. Germline loops: CDR1 SGHAT, CDR2 FQNNGV. Germline trimming cut 5 bases from V and 4 bases from J; bases unmatched to any gene: 4. Here the CDR3 DNA reads TGTGCCAGCAGCGTATACAGGGGCACTGAAGCTTTCTTT. Its translation is CASSVYRGTEAFF.

The genes are TRBV21-1 and TRBJ1-4; the D call in the table, TRBD1, was not verified against the DNA. TRBV21-1 is a known pseudogene. The CDR3 runs 16 residues. CDR3: CASSAIQGLVEEKLFF. The CDR3 DNA reads TGTGCCAGCAGCGCAATACAGGGTTTAGTAGAGGAAAAACTGTTTTTT.

The J gene is TRBJ1-1, the V gene TRBV6-1; D not certain. Looked up from germline, CDR1 is MNHNS and CDR2 is SASEGT. CDR3 length: 16 amino acids. Trimming shortened V by 2 bases and J by 0 bases, and 13 bases separated the two germline ends. The CDR3 nucleotides are TGTGCCAGCAGTGAATTTGTAAGCATTTTGAACACTGAAGCTTTCTTT. Translation: CASSEFVSILNTEAFF.

This chain joins TRBV7-2 and TRBJ2-7; possibly TRBD2 for D (5 bases). Germline assignment: CDR1 SGHTA and CDR2 FQGNSA. Trimming shortened V by 11 bases and J by 3 bases, and 20 bases separated the two germline ends. The CDR3 has 14 residues. The CDR3 nucleotides read TGTGCCTCAGGAGGAGGCCTCGGCAACTACGAGCAGTACTTC. It yields the protein CASGGGLGNYEQYF.